This T cell receptor beta chain was captured in a study of cytomegalovirus exposure and HLA in healthy donors. The study's findings and limits: Cytomegalovirus status, reportedly, was diagnosed with high specificity and sensitivity by the classifier. The sole available immune exposure information was CMV serostatus. TRBV6-2, TRBV6-3 and some other V segments were excluded as indistinguishable.

The V and J ends lost 8 bases and 8 bases, in that order; junction bases with no gene match: 6. The CDR3 totals 12 residues. CDR1 is LNHDA and CDR2 is SQIVND in the germline V gene (reference sequence). The study ran its PCR with 60 Vbeta and 13 Jbeta primers. The assay was immunoSEQ multiplex PCR, and TCRdb's table has in-frame clones only and misses some. The data hold around 250,000 clones, with about nine tenths observed a single time. With respect to this clone: Its matching antigen is unknown.

The gene calls are TRBV19 and TRBJ2-1; 7 bases map to TRBD1. This clonotype originated in a girl aged 2 to 10 in good health and CMV-seronegative. Sequencing input: PBMCs. DNA of the CDR3: TGTGCCAGTTCGACAGGGATCTATGAGCAGTTCTTC. This codes for CASSTGIYEQFF.